What follows describes a single T cell receptor (beta chain). Single viable CD3+CD4+CD8-CD45RO+ cells were sorted as the memory CD4+ T cells. Clones were read by immunoSEQ multiplex PCR, and TCRdb kept only the in-frame ones, dropping some. The table has some 50,000 clones, roughly 79% seen once; the top ten hold 1.6%. The source of the sample is a study of memory CD4+ T cells and cytomegalovirus serostatus. V dropped 5 bases and J dropped 1 base, with 27 bases sitting between them. The germline CDR1 and CDR2 sequences are MNHEY and SMNVEV (reference sequence). The CDR3 runs 19 residues. The origin of this receptor is an adult in good health and CMV-seronegative. The V gene is TRBV27, the J gene TRBJ2-7; tentative D call: TRBD1 (6 bases). The sample taken for sequencing was memory CD4+ T cells from blood. The CDR3 DNA sequence: TGTGCCAGCAGTCTCAAAGGGCCAGGGGCCCCCGGGGAATCCTACGAGCAGTACTTC. Its translation: CASSLKGPGAPGESYEQYF.